The entry below describes one T cell receptor beta chain. Its target is unknown. CDR3 size: 16 residues. V was trimmed by 6 bases and J by 0 bases, leaving 18 bases between them. Germline V gives CDR1 MNHEY, CDR2 SVGEGT. This sample was taken from a study of blood T cells in healthy people across ages. Total RNA, at least 5 micrograms per sample, was extracted from PBMCs. Whole-study findings and limits: When set beside aged donors, long-lived donors presented more naive CD4+ cells and higher diversity.

Sample-barcoded 5' priming and a J-beta primer mix drove a second PCR of about 6 to 11 cycles. Each CDR3 protein is one row after TCRdb ran MiXCR on the 5' RACE reads. The sample yields over a million distinct CDR3 sequences, roughly 43% seen once. Specimen: blood. This rearrangement joins TRBV6-2 or TRBV6-3 to TRBJ2-7, with a possible D match to TRBD1 (6 bases). This TCR was recovered from a young woman in good health. DNA of the CDR3: TGTGCCAGCAGCCATAAGACAGGAACTTTCTCCTACGAGCAGTACTTC. Its translation is CASSHKTGTFSYEQYF.